These 4 T cell receptor beta chains share one sample of origin, sequenced in a study of blood T cell repertoires in COVID-19. Profiling relied on immunoSEQ multiplex PCR, and the TCRdb table lists in-frame clones only, not all of them. Of around 60,000 clones in the sample, around 86% were seen once. Sequenced material: peripheral blood. The origin of the receptors is a man in his forties with acute or convalescent COVID-19.

V gene TRBV5-8 combines with J gene TRBJ2-2; perhaps TRBD1 as D (6 bases). Germline values: CDR1 SGHTS, CDR2 YDEGEE. V was pared by 5 bases and J by 3 bases, with 14 bases between. The CDR3 has 15 amino acids. CDR3 in amino acids: CASRKGRGYTGELFF. Here the CDR3 DNA reads TGTGCCAGCAGAAAGGGAAGGGGGTACACCGGGGAGCTGTTTTTT.

The sample holds one count of this clone. The chain joins TRBV13 to TRBJ2-1; the D gene is possibly TRBD1 (6 bases). V lost 2 bases and J 5 bases, leaving 10 bases between the germline ends. Per germline, CDR1 PRHDT and CDR2 FYEKMQ (reference sequence). This CDR3 spans 14 amino acids. The CDR3 loop is CASSLRTEDNEQFF. CDR3 bases: TGTGCCAGCAGCTTACGGACAGAGGACAATGAGCAGTTCTTC. Using reference TRBV13 and TRBJ2-1 for the parts outside the CDR3, the full variable domain is AAGVIQSPRHLIKEKRETATLKCYPIPRHDTVYWYQQGPGQDPQFLISFYEKMQSDKGSIPDRFSAQQFSDYHSELNMSSLELGDSALYFCASSLRTEDNEQFFGPGTRLTVL.

The chain is built from TRBV28 and TRBJ1-4; unclear D gene. With 6 bases removed from V and 2 bases from J, the gap between germline ends came to 13 bases. This CDR3 contains 15 residues. Germline V gives CDR1 MDHEN, CDR2 SYDVKM. The CDR3 DNA reads TGTGCCAGCAGGCCCAACAGAGGGACTAATGAAAAACTGTTTTTT. Its protein product is CASRPNRGTNEKLFF.

J is TRBJ2-7 and V is TRBV30; 8 bases are a match to TRBD1. The CDR3 totals 14 residues. V lost 3 bases and J lost 6; bases outside the gene matches: 10. CDR1 and CDR2 from the germline V gene are GTSNPN and SVGIG (reference sequence). CDR3 region: CAWSVDRGSGEQYF. The CDR3 DNA is TGTGCCTGGAGCGTTGACAGGGGTTCTGGCGAGCAGTACTTC.